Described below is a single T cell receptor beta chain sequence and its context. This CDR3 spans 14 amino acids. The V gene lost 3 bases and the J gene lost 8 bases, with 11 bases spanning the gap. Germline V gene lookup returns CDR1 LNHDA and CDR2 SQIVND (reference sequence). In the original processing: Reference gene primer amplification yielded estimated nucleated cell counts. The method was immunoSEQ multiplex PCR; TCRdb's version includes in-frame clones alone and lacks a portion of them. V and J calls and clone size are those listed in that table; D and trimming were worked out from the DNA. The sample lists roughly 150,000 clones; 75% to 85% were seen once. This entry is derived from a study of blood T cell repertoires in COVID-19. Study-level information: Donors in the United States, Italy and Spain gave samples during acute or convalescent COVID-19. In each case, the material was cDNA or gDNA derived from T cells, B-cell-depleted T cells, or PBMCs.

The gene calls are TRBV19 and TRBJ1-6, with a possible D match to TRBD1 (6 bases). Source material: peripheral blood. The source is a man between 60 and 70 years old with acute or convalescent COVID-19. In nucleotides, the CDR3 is TGTGCCAGTAGTATTCCCCGACAGGATTCACCCCTCCACTTT. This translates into CASSIPRQDSPLHF.